A single sample gave rise to the 2 T cell receptor beta chains below, sequenced in a study of blood T cell repertoires in COVID-19. The protocol was immunoSEQ multiplex PCR, while the TCRdb copy is restricted to in-frame clones and leaves out a portion. There are 300,000 to 400,000 clones in the sample; approximately 82% occur only once, and 2.5% to 3.5% lies in the top ten. The sample taken for sequencing was peripheral blood. Receptor source: a man in his thirties or forties with active or convalescent COVID-19.

The chain joins TRBV3-1 (or the pseudogene TRBV3-2) to TRBJ1-4; D is possibly TRBD1 (6 bases). Trimming took off 7 bases at V and 8 bases at J, with 20 bases between the two ends. The CDR3 is 15 amino acids. Germline V lookup: CDR1 LGHDT, CDR2 YNNKEL (reference sequence). CDR3 protein: CASTKNRGGGEKLFF. DNA for the CDR3: TGTGCCAGCACCAAAAATAGGGGAGGGGGAGAAAAACTGTTTTTT.

The chain combines TRBV2 with TRBJ2-3; 12 bases are shared with TRBD2. Trimming cost V 6 bases and J 5 bases; bases outside gene matches: 9. Germline V CDR1 and CDR2: SNHLY, FYNNEI. The CDR3 has 16 amino acids. As DNA, the CDR3 is TGTGCCAGCAGAGGTACGACTAGCGGGGGAAGAGATACGCAGTATTTT. This codes for CASRGTTSGGRDTQYF.